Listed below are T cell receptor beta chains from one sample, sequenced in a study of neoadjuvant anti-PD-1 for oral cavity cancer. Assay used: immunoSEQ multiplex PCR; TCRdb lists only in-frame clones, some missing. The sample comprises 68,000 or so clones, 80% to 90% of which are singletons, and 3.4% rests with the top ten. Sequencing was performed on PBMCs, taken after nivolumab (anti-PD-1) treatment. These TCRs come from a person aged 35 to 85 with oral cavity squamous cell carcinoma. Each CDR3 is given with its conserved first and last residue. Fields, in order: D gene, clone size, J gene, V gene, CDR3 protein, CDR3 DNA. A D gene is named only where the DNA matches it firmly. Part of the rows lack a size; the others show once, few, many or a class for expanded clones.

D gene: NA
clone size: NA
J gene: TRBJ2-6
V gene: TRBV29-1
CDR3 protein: CSAGAGTGANVLTF
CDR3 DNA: TGCAGCGCCGGAGCCGGAACTGGGGCCAACGTCCTGACTTTC

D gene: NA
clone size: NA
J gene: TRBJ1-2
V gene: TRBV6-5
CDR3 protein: CASSTTGEGYTF
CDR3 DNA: TGTGCCAGCAGTACCACGGGAGAGGGCTACACCTTC

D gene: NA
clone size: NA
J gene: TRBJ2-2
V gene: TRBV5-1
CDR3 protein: CASCPAANTGELFF
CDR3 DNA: TGCGCCAGCTGCCCTGCGGCGAACACCGGGGAGCTGTTTTTT

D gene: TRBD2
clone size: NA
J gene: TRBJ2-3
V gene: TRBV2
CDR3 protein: CASSERASGSGNTQYF
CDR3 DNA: TGTGCCAGCAGTGAAAGGGCTAGCGGGAGTGGAAATACGCAGTATTTT

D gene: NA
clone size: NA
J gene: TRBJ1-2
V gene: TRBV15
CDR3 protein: CATSAGGGYGYTF
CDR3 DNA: TGTGCCACCAGCGCGGGAGGGGGCTATGGCTACACCTTC

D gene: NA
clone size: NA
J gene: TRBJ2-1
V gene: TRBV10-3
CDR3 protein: CAISGTHSSYNEQFF
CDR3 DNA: TGTGCCATCAGTGGGACTCACTCCTCCTACAATGAGCAGTTCTTC

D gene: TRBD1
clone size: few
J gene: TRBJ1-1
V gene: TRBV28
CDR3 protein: CASSTQQGAGTEAFF
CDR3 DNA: TGTGCCAGCAGTACCCAGCAGGGGGCGGGCACTGAAGCTTTCTTT

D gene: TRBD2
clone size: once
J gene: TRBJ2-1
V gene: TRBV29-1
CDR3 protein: CSARAGGTYNEQFF
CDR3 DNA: TGCAGCGCCAGAGCGGGAGGAACCTACAATGAGCAGTTCTTC

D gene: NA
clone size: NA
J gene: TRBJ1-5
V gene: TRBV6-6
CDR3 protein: CASGGLRVVDNQPQHF
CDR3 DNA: TGTGCCAGCGGGGGGTTGAGGGTGGTGGACAATCAGCCCCAGCATTTT

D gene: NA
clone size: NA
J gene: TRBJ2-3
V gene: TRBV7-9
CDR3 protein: CASGRAPADTQYF
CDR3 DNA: TGTGCCAGCGGACGAGCGCCGGCAGATACGCAGTATTTT

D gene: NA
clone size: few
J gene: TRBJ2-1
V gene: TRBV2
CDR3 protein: CASSADSGNNEQFF
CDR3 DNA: TGTGCCAGCAGTGCGGATAGCGGAAACAATGAGCAGTTCTTC

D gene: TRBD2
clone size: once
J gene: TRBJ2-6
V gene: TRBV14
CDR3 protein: CASSQGWTSGYSGANVLTF
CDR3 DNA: TGTGCCAGCAGCCAAGGGTGGACTAGCGGATACTCTGGGGCCAACGTCCTGACTTTC

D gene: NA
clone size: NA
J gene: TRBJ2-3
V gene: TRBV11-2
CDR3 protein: CASSPVGGGPADTQYF
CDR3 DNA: TGTGCCAGCAGTCCCGTGGGAGGAGGACCGGCAGATACGCAGTATTTT

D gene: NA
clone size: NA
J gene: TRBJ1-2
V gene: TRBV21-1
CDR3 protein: CASSPTGRDGYTF
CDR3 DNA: TGTGCCAGCAGCCCGACAGGGAGGGATGGCTACACCTTC

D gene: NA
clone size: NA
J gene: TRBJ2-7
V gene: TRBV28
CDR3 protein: CASRLYRDESEQYF
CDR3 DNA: TGTGCCAGCAGATTGTACAGGGACGAAAGCGAGCAGTACTTC

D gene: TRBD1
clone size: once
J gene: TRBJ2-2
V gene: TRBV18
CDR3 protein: CASSPLSLGQGASNTGELFF
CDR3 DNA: TGTGCCAGCTCACCACTCTCCCTGGGACAGGGGGCCTCGAACACCGGGGAGCTGTTTTTT

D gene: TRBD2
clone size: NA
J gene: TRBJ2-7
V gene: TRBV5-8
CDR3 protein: CASSGLAGFSYEQYF
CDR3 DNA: TGTGCCAGCAGCGGACTAGCGGGGTTTTCCTACGAGCAGTACTTC

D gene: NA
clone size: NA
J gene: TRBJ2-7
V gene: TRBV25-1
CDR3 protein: CASSESVGNYEQYF
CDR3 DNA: TGTGCCAGCAGTGAATCGGTAGGGAACTACGAGCAGTACTTC

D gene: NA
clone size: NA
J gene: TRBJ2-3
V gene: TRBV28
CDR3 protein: CASSLIQAIRTDTQYF
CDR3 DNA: TGTGCCAGCAGTTTAATTCAGGCGATACGCACAGATACGCAGTATTTT

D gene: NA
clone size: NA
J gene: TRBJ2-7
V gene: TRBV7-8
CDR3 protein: CASSLAPLTDLDYEQYF
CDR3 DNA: TGTGCCAGCAGCTTAGCGCCACTGACAGACCTCGACTACGAGCAGTACTTC

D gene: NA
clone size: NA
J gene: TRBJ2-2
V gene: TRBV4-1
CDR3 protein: CASSQDLGIGELFF
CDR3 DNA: TGCGCCAGCAGCCAAGATCTTGGGATAGGGGAGCTGTTTTTT

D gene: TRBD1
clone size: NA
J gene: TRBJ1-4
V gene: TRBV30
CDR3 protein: CAWSPGQEDEKLFF
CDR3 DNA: TGTGCCTGGAGCCCGGGACAGGAGGATGAAAAACTGTTTTTT

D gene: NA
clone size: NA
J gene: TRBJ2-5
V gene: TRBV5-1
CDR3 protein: CASSLGMTGTQYF
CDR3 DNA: TGCGCCAGCAGCTTGGGGATGACTGGGACCCAGTACTTC

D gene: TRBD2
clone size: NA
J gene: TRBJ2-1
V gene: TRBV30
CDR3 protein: CAWSVLSSGRNEQFF
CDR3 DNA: TGTGCCTGGAGTGTACTTTCTAGCGGGAGAAATGAGCAGTTCTTC

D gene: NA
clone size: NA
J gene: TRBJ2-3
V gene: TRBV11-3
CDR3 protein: CASSPSTTDTQYF
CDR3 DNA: TGTGCCAGCAGCCCCTCCACGACAGATACGCAGTATTTT

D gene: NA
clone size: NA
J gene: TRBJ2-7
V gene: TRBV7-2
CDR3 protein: CASSLPGGMYEQYF
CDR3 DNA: TGTGCCAGCAGCTTACCCGGCGGAATGTACGAGCAGTACTTC

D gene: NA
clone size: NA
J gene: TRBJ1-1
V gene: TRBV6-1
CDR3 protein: CASSWSSGVGTEAFF
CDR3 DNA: TGTGCCAGCTCCTGGTCGTCGGGGGTGGGCACTGAAGCTTTCTTT

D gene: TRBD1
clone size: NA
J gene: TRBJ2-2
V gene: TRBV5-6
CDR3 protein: CASSLRGGNGELFF
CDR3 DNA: TGTGCCAGCAGCTTGAGAGGGGGCAACGGGGAGCTGTTTTTT

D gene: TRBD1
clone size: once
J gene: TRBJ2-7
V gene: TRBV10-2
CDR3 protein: CASRGQGGSYEQYF
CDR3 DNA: TGCGCCAGCAGGGGACAGGGAGGATCCTACGAGCAGTACTTC

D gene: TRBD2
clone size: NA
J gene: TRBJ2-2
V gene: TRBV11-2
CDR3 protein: CASSLGGSTGELFF
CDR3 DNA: TGTGCCAGCAGCTTAGGCGGGAGCACCGGGGAGCTGTTTTTT

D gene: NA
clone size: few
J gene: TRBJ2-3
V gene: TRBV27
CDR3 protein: CASSAAGTLLADTQYF
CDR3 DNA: TGTGCCAGCAGCGCCGCCGGGACACTTCTCGCCGATACGCAGTATTTT